Included here is one TCR beta chain sequence, with context. Assay: immunoSEQ multiplex PCR; the TCRdb copy retains only in-frame clones and omits some. The data show over 80,000 clones, around 93% seen once. These data come from a study of T cell changes during pregnancy in multiple sclerosis. The CDR3 loop spans 15 amino acids. V lost 6 bases, J lost 9 bases, and 12 bases stayed unmatched. Germline-derived CDR1 and CDR2 are SNHLY and FYNNEI. This clonotype was sampled from a female donor in good health, enrolled as a control in a pregnancy study. The chain joins TRBV2 to TRBJ2-1, with 9 bases aligning to TRBD1. The source was peripheral blood, collected in the third trimester of pregnancy. DNA for the CDR3: TGTGCCAGCAGCGAGCTCGGGACAGGGAGTTTTGAGCAGTTCTTC. Translating it yields CASSELGTGSFEQFF.